This T cell receptor (beta chain) was identified in a study of cytomegalovirus exposure and HLA in healthy donors. Study summary: Among about 179 million T cells, an earlier analysis found approximately 110 million unique TCR beta sequences. In an early release, HLA-typed donors contributed 80 million to 95 million unique TCR sequences. Findings and caveats of the study: Reportedly, a later analysis found an Asian-associated ancestry cluster had fewer N-insertions than the approximately 640-donor mean. Sequencing depth across donors, presence/absence analyses assumed, was roughly uniform.

PCR involved 60 Vbeta and 13 Jbeta primers. Clones were sequenced by immunoSEQ multiplex PCR, and TCRdb holds only the in-frame ones, with some missing. The sample gives around 150,000 clones, 80% of which show up once; approximately 15% is in the top ten. This clone was seen just once. As yet, its antigen is unknown. Germline CDR1 reads SQVTM; CDR2 reads ANQGSEA. The CDR3 has 13 residues. V lost 0 bases, J lost 5 bases, and 10 bases lay in between. The sequencing sample was made of PBMCs. The chain recombines TRBV29-1 with TRBJ1-2; D remains unclear. This clonotype was obtained from a woman aged 40 to 49 in good health and CMV-seronegative. The CDR3 region has the DNA TGCAGCGTTGAAGACTACCGAGGGTATGGCTACACCTTC. This translates into CSVEDYRGYGYTF.